Reported below is one T cell receptor beta chain. Its antigen is as yet unknown. This sample was taken from a study of brain T cells in children with intractable seizures. Profiling relied on immunoSEQ multiplex PCR, and the TCRdb table lists in-frame clones only, not all of them. The sample lists a few hundred thousand clones, 93% occurring once. Documented time point: blood from clinic visit 5 months post-surgery; TSC patient then seizure free. The sequenced cases were selected for having the highest brain T cell transcript signatures. Patients received at least one anti-epileptic drug before surgery. V was shortened by 3 bases and J by 2 bases, with 11 bases between the two germline ends. This CDR3 spans 15 amino acids. The germline V gene has CDR1 WNHNN and CDR2 SYGVQD (reference sequence). Broader study findings: Absence of clones before surgery may stem from lower sequencing depth.

The chain employs TRBV10-1 and TRBJ2-1; a possible D gene is TRBD2 (6 bases). This sequence was found in a boy less than two years old with tuberous sclerosis and intractable seizures. Specimen: peripheral blood, collected less than 6 months after surgery. The CDR3, as DNA: TGCGCCAGCAGTGACCGGGACTTTCCCTACAATGAGCAGTTCTTC. It codes for CASSDRDFPYNEQFF.